The TCR beta chain described here comes from a study of early T cells in non-severe SARS-CoV-2 infection (dated by TCRdb to the early 2020s). Background for the entire study: Because TCR sequencing relied on bulk RNA taken from unsorted whole blood, pairing of alpha and beta chains was not possible.

Regarding this clonotype: No antigen is known for it. Per-base quality was not reported, and no clone a single base away is much larger than it.

For CDR1 and CDR2, the germline V gene lists MNHEY and SVGEGT. Trimming takes 8 bases off V and 4 bases off J; junction bases not matched to a gene: 14. Inclusive of the bounding cysteine and phenylalanine, the CDR3 is 16 residues long. The sequence is cut down to CDR3 DNA, 48 bases in frame from base 1. A case-control design nested within a healthcare worker cohort in London, UK, was used, with weekly nasopharyngeal swab PCR tests and blood sampling performed. Healthcare workers were recruited between 23 and 31 March 2020, during the week of the UK lockdown, and were followed weekly for up to about 15 weeks. Beyond this particular receptor, the publication reports: VDJdb matching was skewed toward anti-spike CD8 responses and likely underestimated virus-specific expansions, missing private and CD4 specificities.

The library was generated by 5' RACE. The sequencer listed for this sample is NextSeq 500. In the TCR library protocol, unique molecular identifiers were attached to individual cDNA molecules to correct for PCR bias and sequencing error. TCR alpha and beta chains were both sequenced, and the abundances of alpha and beta sequences in each sample were closely correlated with each other. The authors' analysis ran thus. V gene, J gene and CDR3 annotation of TCR sequences was performed with Decombinator V4. TCRs were defined as expanded if a significant change between any two time points was detected under a Poisson model with p below 0.0001. TCR abundances were normalised to the total number of TCRs sequenced per sample and were expressed as counts per million. MAIT TCRs were defined by TRAV1-2 paired with TRAJ12, TRAJ20 or TRAJ33, and iNKT TCRs by TRAV10 paired with TRAJ18. A search of VDJdb, accessed on 1 November 2021, was run for TCRs annotated to CMV, EBV and SARS-CoV-2, with TCRs annotated for multiple antigens excluded. TCRdb reprocessed the public reads (quality trimming at Q25 with fastp, clone calling with MiXCR) and kept in-frame beta chains. For every CDR3 protein sequence, its rows merge into one entry that carries the most common genes and DNA. TCRdb, not the original authors, processed these V and J calls. The sample has tens of thousands of distinct CDR3 sequences on record, over 10% of them singletons. The ten biggest clones cover around 1.2% of the sample.

Sequenced material: whole blood. The chain was built from TRBV6-2 or TRBV6-3 and TRBJ2-3, with 8 bases aligning to TRBD2. The sequence was obtained from an adult who was a healthcare worker with PCR-confirmed SARS-CoV-2 infection or an uninfected control (not recorded which). The DNA sequence reads TGTGCCAGCGAGGACTTTTCGGGAGGGCCCTCAGATACGCAGTATTTT. This gives the protein CASEDFSGGPSDTQYF.